Listed below are T cell receptor beta chains from one sample, sequenced in a study of neurological immune-mediated disorders. TCRdb reprocessed the 5' RACE reads with MiXCR, giving one entry per CDR3 protein. The table records around 15,000 distinct CDR3 sequences, 20% to 25% of them present only once. The sample taken for sequencing was PBMCs. Every receptor here comes from a man aged 50-60 years in good health. CDR3s include the opening cysteine and the closing phenylalanine or tryptophan. Fields, in order: CDR3 DNA, CDR3 protein, D gene, V gene, clone size, J gene. D genes are given only for firm matches. Size tells how often a clone was seen (once, few, many) or the class of an expanded clone, and some rows leave it out.

TGCGCCAGCAGCTTGGCGACAGGGGACCCCCAAGAGACCCAGTACTTC,CASSLATGDPQETQYF,TRBD1,TRBV5-1,many,TRBJ2-5
TGCGCCAGCAGCAGCCGGGACAGGGGACAGCGGTACTTC,CASSSRDRGQRYF,TRBD1,TRBV5-1,many,TRBJ2-7
TGCAGTGCTAAAACAGCGGGGGCCTACAATGAGCAGTTCTTC,CSAKTAGAYNEQFF,TRBD2,TRBV20-1,many,TRBJ2-1
TGCGCCAGCAGCCAGGTAGAGGGGGTGGCCTACGAGCAGTACTTC,CASSQVEGVAYEQYF,-,TRBV4-1,many,TRBJ2-7
TGTGCCAGCGGATTTCGCTCGACCGGGGAGCTGTTTTTT,CASGFRSTGELFF,-,TRBV12-3/TRBV12-4,many,TRBJ2-2
TGTGCCAGCAGTAATCGGGCAGGGGGTACTACTGGGGCCAACGTCCTGACTTTC,CASSNRAGGTTGANVLTF,TRBD1,TRBV2,many,TRBJ2-6
TGCAGTGCTTCCCCCTTTGGAGCGGGAGAGACAGATACGCAGTATTTT,CSASPFGAGETDTQYF,TRBD2,TRBV20-1,many,TRBJ2-3
TGTGCCAGCAGCCCGTGGGACCCTCCGCAGTTCTTC,CASSPWDPPQFF,-,TRBV11-2,many,TRBJ2-1
TGCGCCAGCAGCTGGGCCTCGGGCCCCCAGAGCTCCTACGAGCAGTACTTC,CASSWASGPQSSYEQYF,-,TRBV5-1,many,TRBJ2-7
TGTGCCAGTAGTACAAACGACAGGGTAAGAAATCAGCCCCAGCATTTT,CASSTNDRVRNQPQHF,TRBD1,TRBV19,-,TRBJ1-5
TGTGCCAGCAGACCCCATCCCCGGGCGCGGGGCTATGGCTACACCTTC,CASRPHPRARGYGYTF,-,TRBV7-2,many,TRBJ1-2
TGTGCCATCAGGGGATCTGGGGAGACCCAGTACTTC,CAIRGSGETQYF,-,TRBV10-3,medium-sized,TRBJ2-5
TGCGCCAGGCCCCGGCGGGACAAGGAGTCCACAGATACGCAGTATTTT,CARPRRDKESTDTQYF,-,TRBV5-1,medium-sized,TRBJ2-3
TGTGCCAGCAGTTTAATAGCGGGAGGACGCCTTGGGGCCAACGTCCTGACTTTC,CASSLIAGGRLGANVLTF,TRBD2,TRBV28,once,TRBJ2-6
TGCGCCACCAGCCAGAGGACAGGGGGCGGCTACACCTTC,CATSQRTGGGYTF,TRBD1,TRBV4-3,-,TRBJ1-2
TGTGCCAGCAGTCCCTCCCCGAACCCCTCTTATGAGCAGTTCTTC,CASSPSPNPSYEQFF,-,TRBV28,few,TRBJ2-1
TGCAGTGCTAGAGGAATCGAATTCGGGGGCACGGACTACGAGCAGCACTTC,CSARGIEFGGTDYEQHF,-,TRBV20-1,many,TRBJ2-7
TGCGCCAGCAGGCCCGAGGTAGCGGGGTACAATGAGCAGTTCTTC,CASRPEVAGYNEQFF,TRBD2,TRBV5-1,many,TRBJ2-1
TGTGCCAGTAGTATAGCCAGGAACTATGGCTACACCTTC,CASSIARNYGYTF,-,TRBV19,-,TRBJ1-2
TGCAGCGCTATTACAAGGGGCAACTACGAGCAGTACTTC,CSAITRGNYEQYF,-,TRBV29-1,once,TRBJ2-7
TGTGCCACCAGCAGAGATAGGGACAGGGGTCCCAACGAGCAGTACTTC,CATSRDRDRGPNEQYF,TRBD1,TRBV15,many,TRBJ2-7
TGTGCCAGCAGCCCCGGGACTGTCTCGCGAGAGCAGTACTTC,CASSPGTVSREQYF,-,TRBV12-3/TRBV12-4,-,TRBJ2-7
TGCAGTGTCCCCCTTATCACTCCCTACGAGCAGTACTTC,CSVPLITPYEQYF,-,TRBV20-1,many,TRBJ2-7
TGTGCCAGCAGCAAAAGGCGGACTAAAGAGACCCAGTACTTC,CASSKRRTKETQYF,-,TRBV7-2,-,TRBJ2-5
TGTGCCAGCAGCTCACCGGGACTTCCTAACAATGAGCAGTTCTTC,CASSSPGLPNNEQFF,-,TRBV7-2,-,TRBJ2-1
TGCAGCGTTGAAATGGGACCCAGGGAGCAGTACTTC,CSVEMGPREQYF,-,TRBV29-1,-,TRBJ2-5
TGCAGTGCTCGGATTAGCGGGAGGGTGAGCACAGATACGCAGTATTTT,CSARISGRVSTDTQYF,TRBD2,TRBV20-1,many,TRBJ2-3
TGTGCCAGCAGCTTAGATCAGGGTTCGATCAAGGAAGATACGCAGTATTTT,CASSLDQGSIKEDTQYF,-,TRBV11-2,many,TRBJ2-3
TGTGCCAGCAGCCCTAGAGGGGTAGCGGGAGGTGGTCAAAGGTCAGATACGCAGTATTTT,CASSPRGVAGGGQRSDTQYF,TRBD2,TRBV7-2,many,TRBJ2-3
TGCAGCGTAGGATTGGTACCCAACACCGGGGAGCTGTTTTTT,CSVGLVPNTGELFF,-,TRBV29-1,many,TRBJ2-2
TGCAGTGCTGACGACAGGATCAGCACAGATACGCAGTATTTT,CSADDRISTDTQYF,-,TRBV20-1,many,TRBJ2-3
TGTGCCAGCAGCGCGGCACTAGCGGGAGGCTCAGATACGCAGTATTTT,CASSAALAGGSDTQYF,TRBD2,TRBV5-4,many,TRBJ2-3
TGCAGCGTTGCCTTCGGCAGGAACCCTACGCCCCAGCATTTT,CSVAFGRNPTPQHF,-,TRBV29-1,medium-sized,TRBJ1-5
TGTGCCAGCACTGCCCAAGTTAGCTATGGCTACACCTTC,CASTAQVSYGYTF,-,TRBV2,many,TRBJ1-2
TGCAGTGCTAGAGATTCTAGCGGGAGAGCCAATGAGCAGTTCTTC,CSARDSSGRANEQFF,TRBD2,TRBV20-1,many,TRBJ2-1
TGTGCCAGCAGTTTATTACTAGCTGCTTTCACAGATACGCAGTATTTT,CASSLLLAAFTDTQYF,-,TRBV12-3/TRBV12-4,many,TRBJ2-3
TGCAGCGTTGTTATCTGGTACAATGAGCAGTTCTTC,CSVVIWYNEQFF,-,TRBV29-1,medium-sized,TRBJ2-1
TGTGCCAGCAGCTATGGCGGCTGGGACAGTAACCACAATGAGCAGTTCTTC,CASSYGGWDSNHNEQFF,TRBD1,TRBV12-3/TRBV12-4,-,TRBJ2-1
TGTGCCAGCAGCCGTAGGCGAACAGGGACGGAGACCCAGTACTTC,CASSRRRTGTETQYF,-,TRBV7-9,-,TRBJ2-5
TGTGCCAGCAGTTTCCCTACACCGGGCGGGGCAGGGTCTATCTACGAGCAGTACTTC,CASSFPTPGGAGSIYEQYF,-,TRBV28,many,TRBJ2-7
TGTGCCAGCAGCTTAGAGGGTACCTTAGCCAAAAACATTCAGTACTTC,CASSLEGTLAKNIQYF,-,TRBV7-8,-,TRBJ2-4
TGTGCCAGCAGCCCTCAGGCGGGGTCGAGCACTGAAGCTTTCTTT,CASSPQAGSSTEAFF,-,TRBV7-9,-,TRBJ1-1
TGCAGCTTACGACGGTCCTACAATGAGCAGTTCTTC,CSLRRSYNEQFF,-,TRBV29-1,-,TRBJ2-1
TGTGCCAGCAGCTCCAGCAGTCGGTGGGAGCAGTACTTC,CASSSSSRWEQYF,-,TRBV7-2,many,TRBJ2-7
TGTGCCAGCAGCCCCCGAATGAGTAGCCGGGGTTTCATCGAGCAGTACTTC,CASSPRMSSRGFIEQYF,-,TRBV7-9,many,TRBJ2-7
TGTGCCAGCTCACCACCGAACAGACCGCACTCTGGAAACACCATATATTTT,CASSPPNRPHSGNTIYF,-,TRBV18,many,TRBJ1-3
TGCAGCGTAACTGGGACAGACCAAGAGACCCAGTACTTC,CSVTGTDQETQYF,TRBD1,TRBV29-1,once,TRBJ2-5
TGTGCCAGCCACCTGGACAACCCCTACAATGAGCAGTTCTTC,CASHLDNPYNEQFF,-,TRBV18,few,TRBJ2-1
TGCGCCAGCAGCCTACAACTGGGGAACTACAATGAGCAGTTCTTC,CASSLQLGNYNEQFF,-,TRBV5-1,medium-sized,TRBJ2-1
TGCAGTGCGCAACTAGCGGGAGGTTTCAATGAGCAGTTCTTC,CSAQLAGGFNEQFF,TRBD2,TRBV20-1,many,TRBJ2-1
TGCGCCAGCAGCTTGGTACTCCGGGGAGAGACCCAGTACTTC,CASSLVLRGETQYF,-,TRBV5-1,many,TRBJ2-5
TGTGCCAGCAGCCCCCCGGGACGGGTTAACTATGGCTACACCTTC,CASSPPGRVNYGYTF,-,TRBV7-9,-,TRBJ1-2
TGTGCCAGCAGCTTCACCAAGCCCCCGACGCTCGAGCAGTACTTC,CASSFTKPPTLEQYF,-,TRBV7-2,many,TRBJ2-7
TGTGCCAGCAGCTTAGGTATAGGGACGGAGACCCAGTACTTC,CASSLGIGTETQYF,-,TRBV13,many,TRBJ2-5
TGCGCCAGCAGCTTGCCCCAAGATACGCAGTATTTT,CASSLPQDTQYF,-,TRBV5-1,many,TRBJ2-3
TGTGCCAGCAGCTTATCGGGACGGAACTATGGCTACACCTTC,CASSLSGRNYGYTF,-,TRBV5-4,many,TRBJ1-2
TGCAGTGGGAGGGCGAGGAACCAAGAGACCCAGTACTTC,CSGRARNQETQYF,-,TRBV20-1,medium-sized,TRBJ2-5
TGCGCCAGCAGCCCGAGAACAGGGGCTCCCTACGAGCAGTACTTC,CASSPRTGAPYEQYF,TRBD1,TRBV4-1,medium-sized,TRBJ2-7